These T cell receptor beta chains were read from a single sample in a study of shared clonotypes between healthy human individuals. Sequencing used immunoSEQ multiplex PCR; TCRdb keeps in-frame clones, though not all of them. The sample gives over 750,000 clones, 95% to 97% of which show up once; less than 0.25% is in the top ten. Input material: naive CD8+ T cells sorted from blood. Receptors originate from a man aged 25 to 45 in good health. Each CDR3 is given with its conserved first and last residue. The D gene is left open where the match is weak. Clone size, where shown, is once, few, many, or a class for clones that have expanded.

CDR3 protein: CSVVIPDRSTYEQYF
CDR3 DNA: TGCAGCGTTGTCATCCCGGACAGGAGCACCTACGAGCAGTACTTC
J gene: TRBJ2-7
V gene: TRBV29-1
clone size: NA
D gene: TRBD1

CDR3 protein: CASSSLRRLYRDKRNQPQHF
CDR3 DNA: TGCGCCAGCAGCTCCTTAAGACGTTTATACCGGGACAAACGGAATCAGCCCCAGCATTTT
J gene: TRBJ1-5
V gene: TRBV5-1
clone size: NA
D gene: NA

CDR3 protein: CASSDSLLGANTGELFF
CDR3 DNA: TGTGCCAGCAGTGACTCTCTACTAGGGGCAAACACCGGGGAGCTGTTTTTT
J gene: TRBJ2-2
V gene: TRBV6-4
clone size: NA
D gene: NA

CDR3 protein: CATSGPMENEQYF
CDR3 DNA: TGTGCCACCTCGGGACCTATGGAAAACGAGCAGTACTTC
J gene: TRBJ2-7
V gene: TRBV11-2
clone size: NA
D gene: NA

CDR3 protein: CASSLGETGTGGYEQFF
CDR3 DNA: TGTGCCAGCAGTTTGGGGGAAACCGGGACAGGGGGCTATGAGCAGTTCTTC
J gene: TRBJ2-1
V gene: TRBV27
clone size: once
D gene: TRBD1

CDR3 protein: CASSLETGDGYTF
CDR3 DNA: TGCGCCAGCAGCTTGGAAACCGGTGATGGCTACACCTTC
J gene: TRBJ1-2
V gene: TRBV5-1
clone size: NA
D gene: NA

CDR3 protein: CASSFSSYWTDTQYF
CDR3 DNA: TGTGCCAGCAGTTTTAGTTCCTATTGGACAGATACGCAGTATTTT
J gene: TRBJ2-3
V gene: TRBV28
clone size: NA
D gene: NA

CDR3 protein: CASSLGGPQYF
CDR3 DNA: TGTGCCAGCAGTCTCGGGGGGCCGCAGTATTTT
J gene: TRBJ2-3
V gene: TRBV2
clone size: NA
D gene: NA

CDR3 protein: CASSRNIVTGASGANVLTF
CDR3 DNA: TGTGCCAGCAGCCGAAACATAGTGACGGGGGCCTCTGGGGCCAACGTCCTGACTTTC
J gene: TRBJ2-6
V gene: TRBV7-8
clone size: NA
D gene: NA

CDR3 protein: CATSRDLSYEQYF
CDR3 DNA: TGTGCCACCAGCAGAGACCTATCCTACGAGCAGTACTTC
J gene: TRBJ2-7
V gene: TRBV15
clone size: NA
D gene: NA

CDR3 protein: CASSYSGLAGGDTQYF
CDR3 DNA: TGTGCCAGCAGTTACTCGGGACTAGCGGGTGGGGATACGCAGTATTTT
J gene: TRBJ2-3
V gene: TRBV6-5
clone size: NA
D gene: TRBD2

CDR3 protein: CASSLEGTAADTQYF
CDR3 DNA: TGTGCCAGCAGCTTAGAAGGGACAGCTGCGGATACGCAGTATTTT
J gene: TRBJ2-3
V gene: TRBV7-6
clone size: NA
D gene: TRBD1

CDR3 protein: CSAEGAGEQYF
CDR3 DNA: TGCAGCGCCGAGGGGGCGGGTGAGCAGTACTTC
J gene: TRBJ2-7
V gene: TRBV29-1
clone size: few
D gene: TRBD1

CDR3 protein: CASSTGTSVTGELFF
CDR3 DNA: TGCGCCAGCAGTACCGGGACTAGCGTCACCGGGGAGCTGTTTTTT
J gene: TRBJ2-2
V gene: TRBV4-1
clone size: NA
D gene: TRBD2

CDR3 protein: CASSQLSNQPQHF
CDR3 DNA: TGCGCCAGCAGTCAACTGTCGAATCAGCCCCAGCATTTT
J gene: TRBJ1-5
V gene: TRBV23-1
clone size: NA
D gene: NA

CDR3 protein: CASSGDRGLYEQYF
CDR3 DNA: TGTGCCAGCAGCGGGGACAGGGGGCTTTACGAGCAGTACTTC
J gene: TRBJ2-7
V gene: TRBV5-6
clone size: NA
D gene: TRBD1

CDR3 protein: CASSPKARETYEQYF
CDR3 DNA: TGTGCCAGCAGTCCCAAAGCACGGGAAACCTACGAGCAGTACTTC
J gene: TRBJ2-7
V gene: TRBV27
clone size: NA
D gene: NA

CDR3 protein: CASSEVAAGGFYEQYF
CDR3 DNA: TGCGCCAGCAGTGAGGTTGCCGCGGGAGGATTCTACGAGCAGTACTTC
J gene: TRBJ2-7
V gene: TRBV10-2
clone size: once
D gene: TRBD2

CDR3 protein: CASSLSENPEAFF
CDR3 DNA: TGTGCCAGCAGCTTATCGGAAAATCCTGAAGCTTTCTTT
J gene: TRBJ1-1
V gene: TRBV11-2
clone size: NA
D gene: NA

CDR3 protein: CSVEVGGGTNYNEQFF
CDR3 DNA: TGCAGCGTTGAAGTCGGGGGCGGGACGAACTACAATGAGCAGTTCTTC
J gene: TRBJ2-1
V gene: TRBV29-1
clone size: NA
D gene: NA

CDR3 protein: CASEETTSGRVADTQYF
CDR3 DNA: TGTGCCAGCGAAGAAACGACTAGCGGGAGAGTGGCAGATACGCAGTATTTT
J gene: TRBJ2-3
V gene: TRBV25-1
clone size: NA
D gene: TRBD2

CDR3 protein: CASSSGGWNEKLFF
CDR3 DNA: TGTGCCAGCAGTTCAGGGGGATGGAATGAAAAACTGTTTTTT
J gene: TRBJ1-4
V gene: TRBV28
clone size: NA
D gene: TRBD1

CDR3 protein: CAWSVGRELFF
CDR3 DNA: TGTGCCTGGAGTGTAGGGCGGGAACTGTTTTTT
J gene: TRBJ1-4
V gene: TRBV30
clone size: NA
D gene: NA

CDR3 protein: CASSPEWNTQYF
CDR3 DNA: TGTGCCAGCTCACCGGAGTGGAATACGCAGTATTTT
J gene: TRBJ2-3
V gene: TRBV18
clone size: NA
D gene: NA

CDR3 protein: CAWSVGGSYNEQFF
CDR3 DNA: TGTGCCTGGAGTGTGGGGGGGTCCTACAATGAGCAGTTCTTC
J gene: TRBJ2-1
V gene: TRBV30
clone size: NA
D gene: TRBD2

CDR3 protein: CASSIGTSGNSYNEQFF
CDR3 DNA: TGTGCCAGCAGCATCGGGACTAGCGGGAATTCCTACAATGAGCAGTTCTTC
J gene: TRBJ2-1
V gene: TRBV11-2
clone size: NA
D gene: TRBD2

CDR3 protein: CASSLVGTGPTEAFF
CDR3 DNA: TGTGCCAGCAGCTTAGTAGGGACGGGGCCCACTGAAGCTTTCTTT
J gene: TRBJ1-1
V gene: TRBV7-9
clone size: NA
D gene: NA

CDR3 protein: CASSRRVSGGAYEQYF
CDR3 DNA: TGTGCCAGCTCCAGACGGGTTTCGGGGGGAGCCTACGAGCAGTACTTC
J gene: TRBJ2-7
V gene: TRBV27
clone size: NA
D gene: TRBD2

CDR3 protein: CASSFGDRGLNTEAFF
CDR3 DNA: TGTGCCAGCAGTTTCGGGGACAGGGGATTGAACACTGAAGCTTTCTTT
J gene: TRBJ1-1
V gene: TRBV28
clone size: NA
D gene: TRBD1

CDR3 protein: CATSRSRRGATDTQYF
CDR3 DNA: TGTGCCACCAGCAGATCAAGGAGGGGGGCCACAGATACGCAGTATTTT
J gene: TRBJ2-3
V gene: TRBV15
clone size: NA
D gene: NA

CDR3 protein: CASSLEWDSGNEQFF
CDR3 DNA: TGTGCCAGCAGCTTAGAGTGGGACAGCGGGAATGAGCAGTTCTTC
J gene: TRBJ2-1
V gene: TRBV7-2
clone size: NA
D gene: NA

CDR3 protein: CASSLETQYF
CDR3 DNA: TGTGCCAGCAGCTTAGAGACCCAGTACTTC
J gene: TRBJ2-5
V gene: TRBV11-2
clone size: NA
D gene: NA

CDR3 protein: CASSLRGYNQPQHF
CDR3 DNA: TGTGCCAGCAGTTTAAGAGGTTACAATCAGCCCCAGCATTTT
J gene: TRBJ1-5
V gene: TRBV28
clone size: NA
D gene: NA

CDR3 protein: CASSLLVLTGDYGYTF
CDR3 DNA: TGTGCCAGCAGCTTATTGGTATTGACAGGGGACTATGGCTACACCTTC
J gene: TRBJ1-2
V gene: TRBV13
clone size: few
D gene: TRBD1

CDR3 protein: CASSQSKMLHEQYF
CDR3 DNA: TGCGCCAGCAGCCAAAGTAAAATGCTACACGAGCAGTACTTC
J gene: TRBJ2-7
V gene: TRBV4-1
clone size: NA
D gene: NA

CDR3 protein: CASSPEKRGNEQFF
CDR3 DNA: TGTGCCAGCAGCCCCGAGAAACGAGGCAATGAGCAGTTCTTC
J gene: TRBJ2-1
V gene: TRBV7-9
clone size: NA
D gene: NA

CDR3 protein: CASSQVLTSGRSNEQFF
CDR3 DNA: TGTGCCAGCAGCCAAGTGTTGACTAGCGGGAGATCCAATGAGCAGTTCTTC
J gene: TRBJ2-1
V gene: TRBV14
clone size: NA
D gene: TRBD2

CDR3 protein: CASSVEGTTGELFF
CDR3 DNA: TGTGCCAGCAGCGTAGAGGGCACTACCGGGGAGCTGTTTTTT
J gene: TRBJ2-2
V gene: TRBV9
clone size: NA
D gene: NA

CDR3 protein: CASSSGWDNTEAFF
CDR3 DNA: TGTGCCAGCAGTTCCGGGTGGGACAACACTGAAGCTTTCTTT
J gene: TRBJ1-1
V gene: TRBV27
clone size: NA
D gene: NA

CDR3 protein: CASSLVAARMNTEAFF
CDR3 DNA: TGTGCCAGCAGTTTAGTGGCAGCCAGGATGAACACTGAAGCTTTCTTT
J gene: TRBJ1-1
V gene: TRBV28
clone size: NA
D gene: NA

CDR3 protein: CASSLGVGPNTEAFF
CDR3 DNA: TGTGCCAGCAGCTTAGGGGTGGGACCGAACACTGAAGCTTTCTTT
J gene: TRBJ1-1
V gene: TRBV7-2
clone size: NA
D gene: NA

CDR3 protein: CASSLDQSHSGEQYF
CDR3 DNA: TGTGCCAGCAGCTTGGACCAATCCCATTCTGGGGAGCAGTACTTC
J gene: TRBJ2-7
V gene: TRBV7-9
clone size: NA
D gene: NA

CDR3 protein: CASSVVSTDTQYF
CDR3 DNA: TGTGCCAGCAGCGTAGTTTCTACAGATACGCAGTATTTT
J gene: TRBJ2-3
V gene: TRBV9
clone size: NA
D gene: NA

CDR3 protein: CASSLGAQLNEKLFF
CDR3 DNA: TGTGCCAGCAGCCTCGGGGCTCAGCTTAATGAAAAACTGTTTTTT
J gene: TRBJ1-4
V gene: TRBV7-9
clone size: NA
D gene: NA

CDR3 protein: CASSAQAGGTDTQYF
CDR3 DNA: TGTGCCAGCAGCGCCCAAGCGGGAGGGACAGATACGCAGTATTTT
J gene: TRBJ2-3
V gene: TRBV9
clone size: NA
D gene: TRBD2

CDR3 protein: CASSEHPWGGTGVLQETQYF
CDR3 DNA: TGTGCCAGCAGCGAGCACCCTTGGGGGGGGACAGGGGTTCTCCAAGAGACCCAGTACTTC
J gene: TRBJ2-5
V gene: TRBV9
clone size: NA
D gene: TRBD1

CDR3 protein: CASSLWAIGAREKLFF
CDR3 DNA: TGTGCCAGCAGTTTATGGGCGATAGGGGCGAGAGAAAAACTGTTTTTT
J gene: TRBJ1-4
V gene: TRBV27
clone size: NA
D gene: NA

CDR3 protein: CASSLRGRHGYNEQFF
CDR3 DNA: TGTGCCAGCAGCTTAAGGGGGCGGCATGGGTACAATGAGCAGTTCTTC
J gene: TRBJ2-1
V gene: TRBV7-2
clone size: NA
D gene: TRBD1

CDR3 protein: CASSLSPSMNTEAFF
CDR3 DNA: TGTGCCAGCAGTTTATCGCCAAGCATGAACACTGAAGCTTTCTTT
J gene: TRBJ1-1
V gene: TRBV27
clone size: NA
D gene: NA

CDR3 protein: CASSLSGFGSYEQYF
CDR3 DNA: TGTGCCAGCAGTTTATCGGGGTTCGGCTCCTACGAGCAGTACTTC
J gene: TRBJ2-7
V gene: TRBV27
clone size: NA
D gene: NA

CDR3 protein: CASTPGWTAPLNIQYF
CDR3 DNA: TGTGCCAGCACCCCCGGTTGGACAGCGCCCCTTAACATTCAGTACTTC
J gene: TRBJ2-4
V gene: TRBV28
clone size: NA
D gene: NA

CDR3 protein: CASSQEGREQFF
CDR3 DNA: TGCGCCAGCAGCCAGGAGGGTCGCGAGCAGTTCTTC
J gene: TRBJ2-1
V gene: TRBV4-1
clone size: NA
D gene: NA

CDR3 protein: CSVEGQGVTDTQYF
CDR3 DNA: TGCAGCGTTGAGGGACAGGGGGTCACAGATACGCAGTATTTT
J gene: TRBJ2-3
V gene: TRBV29-1
clone size: NA
D gene: TRBD1

CDR3 protein: CASSEAQGVQAFF
CDR3 DNA: TGCGCCAGCAGTGAAGCGCAGGGCGTTCAAGCTTTCTTT
J gene: TRBJ1-1
V gene: TRBV10-1
clone size: NA
D gene: NA